This T cell receptor (beta chain) emerged from a study of vaccination and CD4 T cells after COVID-19 (dated by TCRdb to between 2021 and 2024). With regard to the full study: Every convalescent patient had a positive nasal swab PCR test for SARS-CoV-2, with mild disease in about 9 patients and severe disease in one. The convalescent cohort comprised six males and four females, including two Hispanic individuals, seven Caucasians, two Asians and one multiracial person. Each participant got two doses of either the Pfizer-BioNTech BNT162b2 vaccine (n=8) or the Moderna mRNA-1273 vaccine (n=2). Post-COVID blood samples from convalescent patients were collected a median of roughly 100 days after diagnosis, with a range of about 35 to 161 days. Post-vaccine blood samples were taken a median of 72 days after the second vaccine dose, with a range of roughly 13 to 250 days. The cultures were stimulated with overlapping spike peptide pools from SARS-CoV-2 and from the common cold coronaviruses HCoV-NL63, HCoV-OC43 and HCoV-229E. Control cultures used a CEFX viral epitope pool as positive control, an HIV-1 Nef peptide pool as negative control, or no peptide. In 9 to 11 COVID-19 convalescent patients and a handful of infection-naive healthy vaccine recipients, researchers compared the spike-specific CD4+ TCR repertoire from before mRNA vaccination with the repertoire from after. The paper as a whole reports these results and caveats: Only a relatively small number of convalescent patients were included in the study, and early timepoints following natural infection were not analyzed. The median count of SARS-CoV-2-reactive clonotypes went up from approximately 22 after infection to 38 after vaccination, although the change was not significant. Among convalescent patients, a median 86.3% of the SARS-CoV-2-reactive clones seen after vaccination appeared only after vaccination, which suggests priming specific to the vaccine. Of the vaccine-specific clones found in convalescent patients, nearly all (304 of 307) were mono-reactive for SARS-CoV-2 spike instead of being cross-reactive with common cold coronaviruses.

The method behind the library was PCR. DNA from cultured CD4+ T cells was subjected to TCR sequencing with the Oncomine TCR Beta short-read assay at the Johns Hopkins FTIC core. The QIAamp micro DNA kit was used to extract genomic DNA from the cultured CD4+ T cells. Oncomine TCR Beta libraries made from cultured CD4+ T cells were pooled using unique dual indexes and sequenced on an Illumina iSeq 100. The paper's processing steps were these. Non-productive sequences were removed, and CDR3s not starting with C, not ending with F or W, or shorter than 7 amino acids were discarded. Antigen-specific clonotypes were identified with the MANAFEST web application by comparing peptide-stimulated wells with reference and other culture wells. To be called positive, a clone needed an FDR below 0.05, an odds ratio above 5, and a productive frequency above 0.1% in at least two of three replicate wells. A clonotype counted as cross-reactive if it showed significant expansion both in the SARS-CoV-2 spike wells and in at least one common cold coronavirus spike condition. Using R version 3.6.1, CDR3 homology was evaluated through Levenshtein distances (stringdist) along with unrooted phylogenetic trees (ape). TCRdb itself trimmed the public reads at Q25 with fastp, ran MiXCR and retained productive beta chains. Rows merge per CDR3 protein into single entries with the most common DNA and genes. What appears here as the V and J calls and clone size reflects TCRdb's work, not the paper's. The sample yields more than 7,500 distinct CDR3 sequences; about 54% were counted once. The ten largest make up less than 9% of the sample.

The CDR3 spans 12 residues, from the cysteine through the phenylalanine. The entry retains the CDR3 DNA only, 36 bases that are in frame from base 1. Compared with germline, V lacks 7 bases and J lacks 5 bases; bases without a gene match: 2. CDR1 and CDR2 are read off the germline V gene (reference sequence) as DFQATT and SNEGSKA. Of note for this clonotype: Its antigen target is currently unknown. The input lacks base qualities; no much larger clone sits a single base away.

Read against the paper, the sample's treatment or condition label means: approximately 9-day PBMC culture with coronavirus spike peptide pools or control peptides (ViraFEST assay). The ViraFEST assay was used in the study, in which antigen-specific T cells were expanded with peptide pools and expanded clonotypes were subsequently identified by TCR sequencing. Positive SARS-CoV-2 PCR tests in the convalescent patients dated from March to December 2020, before Alpha, Beta and Delta variants emerged in the United States. Approximately 1.8 million PBMCs per well were cultured in IMDM with approximately 4.9% human AB serum and approximately 10 IU/ml IL-2, plus 10 ug/ml peptide pools. On days 3 and 7, half of the culture medium was replaced with fresh IL-2-containing medium. CD4+ T cells were isolated after approximately ten days of culture through negative selection using the EasySep CD4+ T cell isolation kit. Ficoll-Paque Plus gradient centrifugation was used to isolate PBMCs from whole blood, and the isolated PBMCs were then either used fresh or cryopreserved at -140C. In general, triplicate wells were set up for every culture condition.

This TCR derives from a human donor who had recovered from COVID-19. This receptor chain uses TRBV20-1 and TRBJ2-4; a stretch of 10 junction bases matches TRBD1. Sequencing used CD4+ T cells from blood, cultured in vitro. The sequenced DNA: TGCAGTGTCGGGACAGGGGAAAACATTCAGTACTTC. It codes for CSVGTGENIQYF.